This TCR beta chain was identified in a study of cytomegalovirus exposure and HLA in healthy donors. It was with 60 Vbeta and 13 Jbeta primers that the PCR ran. Using immunoSEQ multiplex PCR, the repertoire was profiled, and TCRdb retains in-frame clones only, with some absent. The data show fewer than 100,000 clones, with approximately 75% seen just once and 3% to 4% held by the top ten. The V and J ends lost 5 bases and 0 bases respectively, with 7 bases between them. Germline loops: CDR1 SGHVS, CDR2 FQNEAQ. This CDR3 is built from 13 residues. A note on this clone: Its cognate antigen is unknown.

Study results and caveats: A later analysis showed that HLA-associated TCR beta chains had undergone more clonal expansion than equally common others.

The TCR comes from a woman between 40 and 50 years old in good health and CMV-seronegative. Sequencing used PBMCs. The chain couples TRBV7-8 to TRBJ1-1, with D possibly matching TRBD1 (5 bases). The DNA of the CDR3 is TGTGCCAGCAGCCTGACAGTGAACACTGAAGCTTTCTTT. It is translated as CASSLTVNTEAFF.